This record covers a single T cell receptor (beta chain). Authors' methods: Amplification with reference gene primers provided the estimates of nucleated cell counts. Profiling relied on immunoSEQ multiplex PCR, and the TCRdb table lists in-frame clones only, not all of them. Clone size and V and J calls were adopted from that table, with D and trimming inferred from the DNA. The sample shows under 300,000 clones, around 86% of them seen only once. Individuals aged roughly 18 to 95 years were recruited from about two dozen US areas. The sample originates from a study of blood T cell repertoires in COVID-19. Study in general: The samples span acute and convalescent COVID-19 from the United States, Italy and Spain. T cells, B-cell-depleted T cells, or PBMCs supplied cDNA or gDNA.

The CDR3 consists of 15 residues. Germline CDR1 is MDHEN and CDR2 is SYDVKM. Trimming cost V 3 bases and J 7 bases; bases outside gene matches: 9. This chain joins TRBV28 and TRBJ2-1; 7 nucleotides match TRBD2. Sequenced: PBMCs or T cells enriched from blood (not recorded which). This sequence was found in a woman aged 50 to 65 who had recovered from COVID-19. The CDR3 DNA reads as TGTGCCAGCAGTTTGGGGGGGATGGACCCAAATGAGCAGTTCTTC. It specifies CASSLGGMDPNEQFF.